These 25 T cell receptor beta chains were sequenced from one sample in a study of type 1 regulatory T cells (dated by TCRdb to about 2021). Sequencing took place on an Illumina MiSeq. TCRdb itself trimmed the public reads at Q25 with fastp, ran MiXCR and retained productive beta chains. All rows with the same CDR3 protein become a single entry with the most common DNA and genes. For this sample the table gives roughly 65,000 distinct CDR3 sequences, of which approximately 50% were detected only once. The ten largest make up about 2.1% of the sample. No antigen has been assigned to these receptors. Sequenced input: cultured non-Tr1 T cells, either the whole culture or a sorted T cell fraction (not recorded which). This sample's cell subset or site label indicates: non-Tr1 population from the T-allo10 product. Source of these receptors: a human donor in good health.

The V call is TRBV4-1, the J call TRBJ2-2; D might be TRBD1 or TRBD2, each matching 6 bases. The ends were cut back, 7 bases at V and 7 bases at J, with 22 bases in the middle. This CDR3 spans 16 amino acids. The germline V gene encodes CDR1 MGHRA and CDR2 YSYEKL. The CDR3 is CASTAGQGKGNGELFF. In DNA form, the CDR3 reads TGCGCCAGCACCGCGGGACAAGGAAAGGGCAACGGGGAGCTGTTTTTT.

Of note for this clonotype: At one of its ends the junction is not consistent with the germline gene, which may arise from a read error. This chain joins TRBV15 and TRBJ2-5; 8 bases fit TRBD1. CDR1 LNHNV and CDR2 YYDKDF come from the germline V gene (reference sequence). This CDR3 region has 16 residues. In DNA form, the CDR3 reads TGTGCCACCAGCAGAGATCCAGGGGGCTCGACGGAGACCCAGTGCTTC. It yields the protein CATSRDPGGSTETQCF.

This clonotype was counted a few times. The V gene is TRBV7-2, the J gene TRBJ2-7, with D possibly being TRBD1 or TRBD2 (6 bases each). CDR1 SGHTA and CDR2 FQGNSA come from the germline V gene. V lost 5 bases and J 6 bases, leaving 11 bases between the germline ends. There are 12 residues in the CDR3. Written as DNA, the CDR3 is TGTGCCAGCAGCCAACGGGGGCGCGAGCAGTACTTC. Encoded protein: CASSQRGREQYF.

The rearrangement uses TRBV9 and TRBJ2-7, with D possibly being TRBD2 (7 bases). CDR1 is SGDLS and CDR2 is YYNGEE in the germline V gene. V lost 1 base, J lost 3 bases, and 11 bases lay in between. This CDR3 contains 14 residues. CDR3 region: CASSVRGGLYEQYF. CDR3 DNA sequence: TGTGCCAGCAGCGTACGCGGGGGCCTCTACGAGCAGTACTTC.

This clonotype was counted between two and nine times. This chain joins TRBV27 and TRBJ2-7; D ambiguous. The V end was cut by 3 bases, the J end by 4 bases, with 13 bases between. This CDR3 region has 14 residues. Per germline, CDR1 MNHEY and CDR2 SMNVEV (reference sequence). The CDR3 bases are TGTGCCAGCAGTTTTTCCGCCTTGCCTTACGAGCAGTACTTC. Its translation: CASSFSALPYEQYF.

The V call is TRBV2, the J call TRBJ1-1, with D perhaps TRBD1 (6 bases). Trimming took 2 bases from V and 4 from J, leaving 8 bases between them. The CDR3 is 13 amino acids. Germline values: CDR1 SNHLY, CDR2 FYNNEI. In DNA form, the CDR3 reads TGTGCCAGCAGTGAAAGCAGGGGCACTGAAGCTTTCTTT. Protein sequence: CASSESRGTEAFF. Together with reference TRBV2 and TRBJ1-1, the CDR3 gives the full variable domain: EPEVTQTPSHQVTQMGQEVILRCVPISNHLYFYWYRQILGQKVEFLVSFYNNEISEKSEIFDDQFSVERPDGSNFTLKIRSTKLEDSAMYFCASSESRGTEAFFGQGTRLTVV.

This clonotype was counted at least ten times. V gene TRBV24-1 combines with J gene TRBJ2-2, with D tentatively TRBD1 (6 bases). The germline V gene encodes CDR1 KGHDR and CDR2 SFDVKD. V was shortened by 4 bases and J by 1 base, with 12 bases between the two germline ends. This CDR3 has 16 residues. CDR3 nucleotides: TGTGCCACCAGTGACTTTGGGACACTGAACACCGGGGAGCTGTTTTTT. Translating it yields CATSDFGTLNTGELFF.

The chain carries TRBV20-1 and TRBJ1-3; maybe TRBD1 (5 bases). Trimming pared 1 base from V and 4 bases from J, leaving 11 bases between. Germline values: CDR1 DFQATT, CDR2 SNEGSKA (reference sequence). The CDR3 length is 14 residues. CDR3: CSARGREYGNTIYF. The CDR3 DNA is TGCAGTGCTAGAGGCAGGGAGTACGGAAACACCATATATTTT.

Here the CDR3 reads CASSLTGQGLYSPLHF. The CDR3 DNA reads TGTGCCAGCAGTTTAACCGGACAGGGATTATATTCACCCCTCCACTTT. This chain connects TRBV12-3 or TRBV12-4 to TRBJ1-6, with 8 positions matching TRBD1. The CDR3 runs to 16 residues. After removal of 2 bases from V and 8 bases from J, the junction contained 8 bases not matched to a gene.

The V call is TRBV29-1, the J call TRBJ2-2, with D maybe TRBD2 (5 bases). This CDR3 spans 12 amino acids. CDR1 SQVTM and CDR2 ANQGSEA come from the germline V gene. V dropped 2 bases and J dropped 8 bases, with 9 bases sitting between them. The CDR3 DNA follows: TGCAGCGTTGAATCCGGGATTGGGGAGCTGTTTTTT. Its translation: CSVESGIGELFF.

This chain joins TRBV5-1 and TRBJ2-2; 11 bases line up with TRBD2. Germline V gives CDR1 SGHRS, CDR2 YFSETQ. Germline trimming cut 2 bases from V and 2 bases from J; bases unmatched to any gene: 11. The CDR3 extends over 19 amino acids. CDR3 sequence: CASSFGTSGIRFNTGELFF. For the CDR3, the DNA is TGCGCCAGCAGCTTTGGGACTAGCGGAATAAGATTCAACACCGGGGAGCTGTTTTTT.

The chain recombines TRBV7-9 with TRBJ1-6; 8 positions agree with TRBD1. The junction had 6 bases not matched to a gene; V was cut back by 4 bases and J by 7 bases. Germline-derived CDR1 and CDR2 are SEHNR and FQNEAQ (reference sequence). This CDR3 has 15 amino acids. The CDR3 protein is CASSSDRGSNSPLHF. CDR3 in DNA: TGTGCCAGCAGCTCAGACAGGGGTTCGAATTCACCCCTCCACTTT. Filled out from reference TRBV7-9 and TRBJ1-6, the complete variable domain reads DTGVSQNPRHKITKRGQNVTFRCDPISEHNRLYWYRQTLGQGPEFLTYFQNEAQLEKSRLLSDRFSAERPKGSFSTLEIQRTEQGDSAMYLCASSSDRGSNSPLHFGNGTRLTVT.

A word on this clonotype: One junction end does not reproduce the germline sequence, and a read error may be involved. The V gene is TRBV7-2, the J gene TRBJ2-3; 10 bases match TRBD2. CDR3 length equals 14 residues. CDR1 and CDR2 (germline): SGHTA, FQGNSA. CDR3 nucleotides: TGTGCCAGCAGCGAGCGGGGGGGCCCCGATATGCAGTATTTT. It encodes CASSERGGPDMQYF. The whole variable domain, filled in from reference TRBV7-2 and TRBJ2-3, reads GAGVSQSPSNKVTEKGKDVELRCDPISGHTALYWYRQSLGQGLEFLIYFQGNSAPDKSGLPSDRFSAERTGGSVSTLTIQRTQQEDSAVYLCASSERGGPDMQYFGPGTRLTVL.

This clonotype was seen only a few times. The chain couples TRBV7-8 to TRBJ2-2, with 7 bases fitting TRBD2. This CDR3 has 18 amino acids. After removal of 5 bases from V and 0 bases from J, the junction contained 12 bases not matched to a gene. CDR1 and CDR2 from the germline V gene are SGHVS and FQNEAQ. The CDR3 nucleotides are TGTGCCAGCAGCCCTGCCAGGCGGGGGATAGCGAACACCGGGGAGCTGTTTTTT. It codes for CASSPARRGIANTGELFF.

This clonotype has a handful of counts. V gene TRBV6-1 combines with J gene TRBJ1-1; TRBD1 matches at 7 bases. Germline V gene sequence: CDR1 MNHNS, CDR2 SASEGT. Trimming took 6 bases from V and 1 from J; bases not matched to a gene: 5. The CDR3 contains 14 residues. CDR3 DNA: TGTGCCAGCAGAGCAGGGGGATCGAACACTGAAGCTTTCTTT. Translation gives CASRAGGSNTEAFF.

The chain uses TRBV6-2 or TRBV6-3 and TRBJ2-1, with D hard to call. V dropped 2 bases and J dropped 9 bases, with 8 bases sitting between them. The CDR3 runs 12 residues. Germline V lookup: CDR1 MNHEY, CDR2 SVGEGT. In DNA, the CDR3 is TGTGCCAGCAGTTACGTTCGAGGTGAGCAGTTCTTC. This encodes CASSYVRGEQFF.

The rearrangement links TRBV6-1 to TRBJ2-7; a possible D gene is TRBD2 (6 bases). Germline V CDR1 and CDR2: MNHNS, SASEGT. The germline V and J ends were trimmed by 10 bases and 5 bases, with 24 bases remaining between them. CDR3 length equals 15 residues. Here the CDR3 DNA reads TGTGCCACTACCCGCGGGGCCACCTCGGGCGACGAGCAGTACTTC. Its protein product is CATTRGATSGDEQYF.

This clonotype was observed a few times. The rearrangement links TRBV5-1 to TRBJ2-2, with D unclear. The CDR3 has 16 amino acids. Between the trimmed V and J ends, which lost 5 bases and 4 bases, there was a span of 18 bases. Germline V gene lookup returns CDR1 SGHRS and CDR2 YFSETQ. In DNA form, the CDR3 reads TGCGCCAGCAGGACTCTTGACAAACTGGGCACCGGGGAGCTGTTTTTT. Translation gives CASRTLDKLGTGELFF.

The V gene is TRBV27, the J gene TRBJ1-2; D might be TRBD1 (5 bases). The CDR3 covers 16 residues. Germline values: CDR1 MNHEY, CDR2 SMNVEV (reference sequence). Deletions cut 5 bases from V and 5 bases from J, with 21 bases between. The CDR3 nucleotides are TGTGCCAGCAGTATCTTCGCGTCGGGGCAGCTTTATGGCTACACCTTC. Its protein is CASSIFASGQLYGYTF.

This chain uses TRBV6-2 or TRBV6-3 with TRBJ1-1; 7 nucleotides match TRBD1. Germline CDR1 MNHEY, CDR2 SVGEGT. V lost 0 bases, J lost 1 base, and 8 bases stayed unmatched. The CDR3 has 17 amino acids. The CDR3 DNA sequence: TGTGCCAGCAGTTACTCCCGGGACAGTCCTCAGAACACTGAAGCTTTCTTT. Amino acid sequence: CASSYSRDSPQNTEAFF.

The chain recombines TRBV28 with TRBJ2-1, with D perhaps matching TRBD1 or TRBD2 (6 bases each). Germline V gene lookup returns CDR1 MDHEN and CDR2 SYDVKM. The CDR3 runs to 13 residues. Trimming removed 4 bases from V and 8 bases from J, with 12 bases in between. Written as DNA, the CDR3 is TGTGCCAGCAGTTGGGGGGCTAAATATGAGCAGTTCTTC. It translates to CASSWGAKYEQFF.

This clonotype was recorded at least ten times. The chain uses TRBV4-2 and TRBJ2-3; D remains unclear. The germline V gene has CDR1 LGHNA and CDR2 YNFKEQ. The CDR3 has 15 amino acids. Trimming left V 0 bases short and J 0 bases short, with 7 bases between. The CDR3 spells CASSQDTTSTDTQYF. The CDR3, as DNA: TGTGCCAGCAGCCAAGATACTACTAGCACAGATACGCAGTATTTT.

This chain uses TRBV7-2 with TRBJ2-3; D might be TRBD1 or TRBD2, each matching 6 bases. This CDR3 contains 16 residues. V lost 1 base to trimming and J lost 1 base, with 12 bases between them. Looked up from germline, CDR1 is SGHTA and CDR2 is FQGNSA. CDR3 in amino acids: CASSLGGGPRTDTQYF. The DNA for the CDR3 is TGTGCCAGCAGCTTAGGAGGGGGGCCCCGCACAGATACGCAGTATTTT.

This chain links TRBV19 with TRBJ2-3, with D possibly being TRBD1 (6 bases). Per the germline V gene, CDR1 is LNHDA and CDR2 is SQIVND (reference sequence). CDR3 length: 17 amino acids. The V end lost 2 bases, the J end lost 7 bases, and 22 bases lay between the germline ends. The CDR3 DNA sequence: TGTGCCAGTAGTATACAGGGGTCCGTCCTTCCCGTCTATACGCAGTATTTT. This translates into CASSIQGSVLPVYTQYF.

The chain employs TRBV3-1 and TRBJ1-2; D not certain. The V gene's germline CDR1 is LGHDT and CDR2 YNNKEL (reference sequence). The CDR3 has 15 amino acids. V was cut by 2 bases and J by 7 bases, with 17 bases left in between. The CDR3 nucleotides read TGTGCCAGCAGCCAATCCGAGGCGCCGGCGTTTGGCTACACCTTC. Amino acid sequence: CASSQSEAPAFGYTF.